This is a list of T cell receptor beta chains from one sample in a study of chemoradiotherapy in HPV16-positive cancers. Data came from immunoSEQ multiplex PCR; TCRdb stores just in-frame clones and leaves some out. The sample lists 4,500 to 6,500 clones; around 79% were seen once. Sampling was done from a patient who underwent chemoradiotherapy. The source is a human donor with HPV-associated anogenital cancer. Both conserved end residues are part of each CDR3. A row's size may be missing; if present it is once, few, many or a size class.

clone_size: .
j_call: TRBJ2-2
v_call: TRBV2
cdr3_length: 16
cdr3_aa: CASRLGTSGSTGELFF

clone_size: once
j_call: TRBJ1-2
v_call: TRBV7-9
cdr3_length: 13
cdr3_aa: CASSWGTDYGYTF

clone_size: .
j_call: TRBJ2-1
v_call: TRBV5-1
cdr3_length: 16
cdr3_aa: CASSSQGGGGYNEQFF

clone_size: .
j_call: TRBJ2-5
v_call: TRBV7-8
cdr3_length: 13
cdr3_aa: CASSSRLAETQYF

clone_size: .
j_call: TRBJ1-2
v_call: TRBV27
cdr3_length: 14
cdr3_aa: CASSLSWVGYGYTF

clone_size: .
j_call: TRBJ2-3
v_call: TRBV7-3
cdr3_length: 16
cdr3_aa: CASSFYSSGRGDTQYF

clone_size: .
j_call: TRBJ2-2
v_call: TRBV10-1
cdr3_length: 13
cdr3_aa: CASSESGTGELFF

clone_size: .
j_call: TRBJ2-5
v_call: TRBV19
cdr3_length: 14
cdr3_aa: CASRGSGGRETQYF

clone_size: .
j_call: TRBJ2-7
v_call: TRBV6-5
cdr3_length: 12
cdr3_aa: CASSSYTYEQYF

clone_size: few
j_call: TRBJ2-7
v_call: TRBV2
cdr3_length: 11
cdr3_aa: CASSVAREQYF

clone_size: .
j_call: TRBJ2-3
v_call: TRBV6-7
cdr3_length: 18
cdr3_aa: CASSYSKLSGRAGDTQYF

clone_size: large
j_call: TRBJ2-3
v_call: TRBV7-3
cdr3_length: 15
cdr3_aa: CASSRTGGRSDTQYF

clone_size: .
j_call: TRBJ1-5
v_call: TRBV19
cdr3_length: 15
cdr3_aa: CASSIEGTSNQPQHF

clone_size: few
j_call: TRBJ2-7
v_call: TRBV7-2
cdr3_length: 13
cdr3_aa: CASGTGFSYEQYF

clone_size: .
j_call: TRBJ2-7
v_call: TRBV5-1
cdr3_length: 17
cdr3_aa: CASSLGLGTVQNYEQYF

clone_size: .
j_call: TRBJ1-1
v_call: TRBV5-1
cdr3_length: 12
cdr3_aa: CASSLDGGLGRF

clone_size: .
j_call: TRBJ2-3
v_call: TRBV5-4
cdr3_length: 17
cdr3_aa: CASSERRGGSGTDTQYF

clone_size: .
j_call: TRBJ2-3
v_call: TRBV5-1
cdr3_length: 14
cdr3_aa: CASSPRQGRDTQYF

clone_size: .
j_call: TRBJ1-2
v_call: TRBV7-8
cdr3_length: 16
cdr3_aa: CASREGQGMGNYGYTF

clone_size: few
j_call: TRBJ2-2
v_call: TRBV2
cdr3_length: 17
cdr3_aa: CASSPREAAPSAGELFF

clone_size: .
j_call: TRBJ1-1
v_call: TRBV18
cdr3_length: 13
cdr3_aa: CASSQDAVREAFF

clone_size: few
j_call: TRBJ1-5
v_call: TRBV6-1
cdr3_length: 15
cdr3_aa: CASSSDAGSNQPQHF

clone_size: .
j_call: TRBJ2-1
v_call: TRBV7-9
cdr3_length: 14
cdr3_aa: CASSPGLNDNEQFF

clone_size: .
j_call: TRBJ1-2
v_call: TRBV27
cdr3_length: 14
cdr3_aa: CASSVNRDAQGYTF

clone_size: .
j_call: TRBJ2-3
v_call: TRBV6-4
cdr3_length: 14
cdr3_aa: CASSLRAGGDTQYF

clone_size: .
j_call: TRBJ2-7
v_call: TRBV6-4
cdr3_length: 19
cdr3_aa: CASSDSKYPRGGGSYEQYF

clone_size: .
j_call: TRBJ1-2
v_call: TRBV2
cdr3_length: 12
cdr3_aa: CARWATLMGYTF

clone_size: .
j_call: TRBJ1-2
v_call: TRBV30
cdr3_length: 15
cdr3_aa: CAWSVGLGPNYGYTF

clone_size: .
j_call: TRBJ1-1
v_call: TRBV9
cdr3_length: 14
cdr3_aa: CASSPDSSPTEAFF

clone_size: .
j_call: TRBJ2-7
v_call: TRBV28
cdr3_length: 11
cdr3_aa: CAIRDSYEQYF

clone_size: .
j_call: TRBJ2-3
v_call: TRBV6-5
cdr3_length: 12
cdr3_aa: CASRDPADTQYF

clone_size: few
j_call: TRBJ1-2
v_call: TRBV28
cdr3_length: 13
cdr3_aa: CASSLRAHYGYTF

clone_size: few
j_call: TRBJ2-3
v_call: TRBV4-2
cdr3_length: 16
cdr3_aa: CASSQDDGRGGDTQYF

clone_size: .
j_call: TRBJ2-5
v_call: TRBV14
cdr3_length: 15
cdr3_aa: CASSQVASLGETQYF

clone_size: .
j_call: TRBJ1-2
v_call: TRBV9
cdr3_length: 14
cdr3_aa: CASRSGGSGYGYTF

clone_size: .
j_call: TRBJ2-5
v_call: TRBV11-2
cdr3_length: 14
cdr3_aa: CASSPPPRSETQYF

clone_size: .
j_call: .
v_call: TRBV5-1
cdr3_length: 15
cdr3_aa: CASSTTASITYEQYF

clone_size: once
j_call: TRBJ2-1
v_call: TRBV6-5
cdr3_length: 15
cdr3_aa: CASSQGISSYNEQFF

clone_size: .
j_call: TRBJ2-5
v_call: TRBV5-1
cdr3_length: 17
cdr3_aa: CASSLTSGRALGETQYF

clone_size: once
j_call: TRBJ2-6
v_call: TRBV7-6
cdr3_length: 16
cdr3_aa: CASSSSGSSGANVLTF

clone_size: .
j_call: TRBJ1-1
v_call: TRBV15
cdr3_length: 17
cdr3_aa: CATSRDPGPGMNTEAFF

clone_size: .
j_call: TRBJ1-1
v_call: TRBV28
cdr3_length: 13
cdr3_aa: CASSLSANTEAFF

clone_size: few
j_call: TRBJ2-1
v_call: TRBV27
cdr3_length: 13
cdr3_aa: CASSLFSYNEQFF

clone_size: .
j_call: TRBJ2-3
v_call: TRBV29-1
cdr3_length: 13
cdr3_aa: CSFRTAWMDTQYF

clone_size: .
j_call: TRBJ2-5
v_call: TRBV6-5
cdr3_length: 13
cdr3_aa: CASSYGERETQYF

clone_size: .
j_call: TRBJ1-4
v_call: TRBV28
cdr3_length: 14
cdr3_aa: CASSSGTVSEKLFF

clone_size: .
j_call: TRBJ2-1
v_call: TRBV19
cdr3_length: 14
cdr3_aa: CASRPGLAYNEQFF

clone_size: .
j_call: TRBJ2-1
v_call: TRBV2
cdr3_length: 15
cdr3_aa: CASRVSGGAYNEQFF

clone_size: .
j_call: TRBJ2-2
v_call: TRBV6-5
cdr3_length: 15
cdr3_aa: CASSKTSGVGGELFF

clone_size: .
j_call: TRBJ2-7
v_call: TRBV6-5
cdr3_length: 14
cdr3_aa: CASSQDRRTYEQYF

clone_size: .
j_call: TRBJ2-3
v_call: TRBV5-1
cdr3_length: 18
cdr3_aa: CASSKKGGTGYSTDTQYF

clone_size: .
j_call: TRBJ1-5
v_call: TRBV5-6
cdr3_length: 16
cdr3_aa: CASSLTGGYSNQPQHF

clone_size: .
j_call: TRBJ2-1
v_call: TRBV14
cdr3_length: 14
cdr3_aa: CASSQSFSYNEQFF